This passage covers 28 T cell receptor beta chains from one sample sequenced in a study of T cell clonality in common variable immunodeficiency. The table came from immunoSEQ multiplex PCR; TCRdb's copy has only in-frame clones and leaves some out. This repertoire lists 35,000 to 45,000 clones without singletons; approximately 3.5% sits in the top ten. Sequencing input: peripheral blood mononuclear cells. These TCRs come from a person between 18 and 75 years old in good health.

This clone was seen ten or more times. The read comes to an end 3 residues before the CDR3 does, leaving the germline J gene to fill in the end. The chain employs TRBV19 and TRBJ1-5; no reliable D call. CDR3 length: 16 amino acids. Germline CDR1 reads LNHDA; CDR2 reads SQIVND (reference sequence). Between the trimmed V and J ends, which lost 7 bases and 0 bases, there was a span of 16 bases. The CDR3 protein is CASTTSGIYSNQPQHF. The sequenced part of the CDR3 DNA is TGTGCCAGTACCACCTCGGGGATCTATAGCAATCAGCCC.

This clone showed up many times. Read sequence stops 3 residues before the CDR3 end, and the germline J gene provides the missing end. The chain has TRBV19 and TRBJ1-2; the D is unclear. The CDR3 extends over 13 amino acids. V gave up 5 bases and J gave up 4 bases, with 11 bases separating them. The V gene's germline CDR1 is LNHDA and CDR2 SQIVND (reference sequence). CDR3 loop: CASSPGVVYGYTF. CDR3 DNA, as far as it was read: TGTGCCAGTAGTCCAGGCGTAGTCTATGGC. The variable domain in full, completed from reference TRBV19 and TRBJ1-2, reads DGGITQSPKYLFRKEGQNVTLSCEQNLNHDAMYWYRQDPGQGLRLIYYSQIVNDFQKGDIAEGYSVSREKKESFPLTVTSAQKNPTAFYLCASSPGVVYGYTFGSGTRLTVV.

CDR3 amino acids: CASSPGTSGTDTQYF. Partial CDR3 DNA: TGCGCCAGCAGCCCCGGGACTAGCGGTACAGATACG. The chain is built from TRBV5-1 and TRBJ2-3; TRBD2 matches at 11 bases. The read terminates 3 residues before the CDR3 end, so the remaining end is supplied by the germline J gene. The CDR3 covers 15 residues. V was pared by 4 bases and J by 3 bases, with 4 bases of the junction left unmatched. In germline, CDR1 is SGHRS, CDR2 YFSETQ.

This clone was seen at least ten times. The DNA ends 3 residues before the CDR3 does, and the rest of the CDR3 is filled in from the germline J gene. The chain combines TRBV5-1 with TRBJ2-7; D might be TRBD2 (6 bases). The CDR3 runs 14 residues. CDR1 and CDR2 (germline): SGHRS, YFSETQ. Trimming shortened V by 0 bases and J by 4 bases, and 11 bases separated the two germline ends. The CDR3 bases that were read are TGCGCCAGCAGCTTGGCAGGGACTCTATACGAG. It is translated as CASSLAGTLYE. The whole CDR3 sequence reads CASSLAGTLYEQYF.

Concerning this clone: From the germline J gene comes the end of the CDR3, since the read stops 3 residues before it. This rearrangement joins TRBV19 to TRBJ2-3; 9 bases align to TRBD2. CDR1 is LNHDA, CDR2 SQIVND, per germline (reference sequence). The CDR3 spans 13 residues. CDR3 DNA, as far as it was read: TGTGCCAGTAGTATAGGCGGGGGGGAGACG. Protein product: CASSIGGGET. The CDR3 in its entirety is CASSIGGGETQYF.

This clone occurred many times. The read terminates 3 residues ahead of where the CDR3 ends, so the germline J gene completes it. The chain has TRBV29-1 and TRBJ2-7; 9 bases map to TRBD1. The CDR3 runs 17 residues. The germline gives CDR1 SQVTM, CDR2 ANQGSEA. The trim removed 0 bases at V and 2 bases at J, leaving 11 bases unmatched. The part of the CDR3 DNA that was read is TGCAGCGTTGAAGACCGGATAGTCGGACAGGGGACCTACGAG. Its translation is CSVEDRIVGQGTYE. The complete CDR3 reads CSVEDRIVGQGTYEQYF.

This clone has ten or more counts. The read terminates 3 residues before the CDR3 end, so the remaining end is supplied by the germline J gene. This chain uses TRBV5-1 with TRBJ2-3; D possibly corresponds to TRBD2 (7 bases). This CDR3 has 15 amino acids. In germline, CDR1 is SGHRS, CDR2 YFSETQ. Trimming took off 1 base at V and 3 bases at J, with 12 bases between the two ends. CDR3 region: CASSLQGRVTDTQYF. The part of the CDR3 DNA that was read is TGCGCCAGCAGCTTGCAGGGGAGGGTGACAGATACG.

In its sample, this clone was seen many times. From the germline J gene comes the end of the CDR3, since the read stops 3 residues before it. The rearrangement uses TRBV30 and TRBJ1-5; possibly TRBD1 for D (6 bases). Trimming removed 2 bases from V and 4 bases from J, with 9 bases in between. Per germline, CDR1 GTSNPN and CDR2 SVGIG (reference sequence). The CDR3 totals 13 residues. Partial CDR3 DNA: TGTGCCTGGAGTCGGACAGCTAATCAGCCC. Translated: CAWSRTANQP. The full CDR3 protein reads CAWSRTANQPQHF.

This clone was seen at least ten times. Read sequence stops 3 residues before the CDR3 end, and the germline J gene provides the missing end. The rearrangement links TRBV30 to TRBJ2-1; unclear D gene. The germline CDR1 and CDR2 sequences are GTSNPN and SVGIG (reference sequence). This CDR3 is 11 amino acids long. Trimming stripped 1 base from V and 6 bases from J, with 4 bases between. CDR3 region: CAWSGGNEQFF. Partial CDR3 DNA: TGTGCCTGGAGTGGCGGCAATGAG.

This clone was detected a few times. The read ends 3 residues early relative to the CDR3; the germline J gene fills the gap. V usage is TRBV11-2 and J usage is TRBJ1-2, with D perhaps TRBD1 (5 bases). The length of the CDR3 is 15 residues. Germline V gives CDR1 SGHAT, CDR2 FQNNGV. The V gene lost 7 bases and the J gene lost 6 bases, with 21 bases spanning the gap. The DNA read from the CDR3 is TGTGCCAGCACCCCCCGGTGGGGGGTTCCAGATGGC. As protein: CASTPRWGVPDG. The full-length CDR3 reads as CASTPRWGVPDGYTF.

There are many counts of this clone. The CDR3 extends 3 residues past the end of the read, so its final part is completed from the germline J gene. The rearrangement uses TRBV18 and TRBJ2-1, with no clear D. Germline values: CDR1 KGHSH, CDR2 LQKENI. V gave up 5 bases and J gave up 3 bases, with 14 bases separating them. The CDR3 is made up of 15 amino acids. CDR3 residues: CASSGLGQVYNEQFF. The CDR3 bases that were read are TGTGCCAGCTCAGGTCTTGGGCAGGTCTACAATGAG.

A remark on this clone: The read ends 3 residues shy of where the CDR3 ends; the end is completed using the germline J gene. The V and J genes are TRBV5-6 and TRBJ2-7, with D perhaps TRBD1 (7 bases). V shed 4 bases and J shed 3 bases, with 17 bases lying between them. This CDR3 contains 15 residues. Looked up from germline, CDR1 is SGHDT and CDR2 is YYEEEE. CDR3: CASSPVAGGLYEQYF. The part of the CDR3 DNA that was read is TGTGCCAGCAGCCCCGTGGCAGGGGGACTCTACGAG.

This clone was recorded at least ten times. The CDR3 end falls 3 residues outside the read, so it is completed with the germline J gene. J is TRBJ2-1 and V is TRBV7-8; TRBD2 is a possible D gene (6 bases). The CDR3 is 16 amino acids. The germline V gene has CDR1 SGHVS and CDR2 FQNEAQ. Trimming took off 2 bases at V and 4 bases at J, with 15 bases between the two ends. Partial CDR3 DNA: TGTGCCAGCAGCTTATTCGACTCCCGGGGGTACAATGAG. Amino acid sequence: CASSLFDSRGYNE. The whole CDR3 sequence is CASSLFDSRGYNEQFF.

There are a few counts of this clone. The CDR3 is cut off 3 residues early in the read; its end comes from the germline J gene. This rearrangement joins TRBV6-1 to TRBJ1-2; D gene uncertain. Germline V lookup: CDR1 MNHNS, CDR2 SASEGT. The CDR3 loop spans 12 amino acids. The sequenced CDR3 bases are TGTGCCAGCAGTGAAGCAGGCCTAGAC. This codes for CASSEAGLD. The entire CDR3 reads CASSEAGLDYTF.

To note about this clone: The read ends 3 residues shy of where the CDR3 ends; the end is completed using the germline J gene. The chain employs TRBV7-6 and TRBJ1-2, with a weak D call TRBD1 (5 bases). The CDR3 is made up of 17 amino acids. Germline V gene data show CDR1 as SGHVS and CDR2 as FNYEAQ. The CDR3 loop is CASSLGPAGLYSYDYTF. The CDR3 bases that were read are TGTGCCAGCAGCTTAGGCCCAGCGGGGCTCTACTCCTACGAC.

This clone has a handful of counts. The CDR3 end is not reached by the read, which stops 3 residues before it; the germline J gene fills it in. This chain links TRBV2 with TRBJ2-2; D is uncertain. The V end lost 7 bases, the J end lost 8 bases, and 8 bases lay between the germline ends. The CDR3 loop spans 11 amino acids. In germline, CDR1 is SNHLY, CDR2 FYNNEI. CDR3 DNA (partial): TGTGCCAGCACCCTATATGGGGAG. Translating it yields CASTLYGE. The full CDR3 is CASTLYGELFF.

CDR3 DNA, as far as it was read: TGTGCCAGTAGTATAAGTACAGGGGGCGCGTACGAC. Its protein product is CASSISTGGAYD. Given in full, the CDR3 is CASSISTGGAYDYTF. This sequence joins TRBV19 and TRBJ1-2; 9 bases match TRBD1. The read finishes 3 residues shy of the CDR3 end, and the germline J gene is used to complete it. Germline V lookup: CDR1 LNHDA, CDR2 SQIVND (reference sequence). The CDR3 covers 15 residues.

This clone was observed a few times. The observed sequence ends 3 residues before the CDR3 terminus, with the missing tail filled in from the germline J gene. V gene TRBV11-3 combines with J gene TRBJ1-1, with 7 bases fitting TRBD1. Germline V lookup: CDR1 SGHNT, CDR2 YENEEA. This CDR3 is 14 amino acids long. Unmatched junction bases numbered 2, after V lost 3 bases and J lost 1 base. The sequenced CDR3 bases are TGTGCCAGCAGCTTGGCAGGGGGGAACACTGAA. It yields the protein CASSLAGGNTE. The full-length CDR3 reads as CASSLAGGNTEAFF. The entire variable domain, with the rest obtained from reference TRBV11-3 and TRBJ1-1, is as follows: EAGVVQSPRYKIIEKKQPVAFWCNPISGHNTLYWYLQNLGQGPELLIRYENEEAVDDSQLPKDRFSAERLKGVDSTLKIQPAELGDSAVYLCASSLAGGNTEAFFGQGTRLTVV.

This clone came up a few times. This CDR3 reads CAWNQGQETQYF. The part of the CDR3 DNA that was read is TGTGCCTGGAACCAGGGACAAGAGACG. The rearrangement links TRBV30 to TRBJ2-3; a weak D match, TRBD1 (6 bases). The CDR3 end falls 3 residues outside the read, so it is completed with the germline J gene. The germline V gene has CDR1 GTSNPN and CDR2 SVGIG (reference sequence). The CDR3 length is 12 residues.

Notes on this clone: Sequencing ends 3 residues short of the CDR3 end; the germline J gene provides the rest. The rearrangement joins TRBV7-9 to TRBJ2-3; D is undetermined. Looked up from germline, CDR1 is SEHNR and CDR2 is FQNEAQ (reference sequence). The CDR3 is 15 amino acids. CDR3: CASSLGRQAQETQYF. The CDR3 bases that were read are TGTGCCAGCAGCTTAGGACGGCAGGCACAAGAGACG.

This clone appeared a few times. Coverage ceases 3 residues before the CDR3 finishes, and the germline J gene fills in the end. The chain joins TRBV7-9 to TRBJ2-7; D is possibly TRBD2 (6 bases). V lost 5 bases to trimming and J lost 0 bases, with 14 bases between them. Germline CDR1 SEHNR, CDR2 FQNEAQ (reference sequence). The CDR3 totals 15 residues. The CDR3 loop reads CASSLGDSSSYEQYF. The CDR3 DNA, read in part, is TGTGCCAGCAGCCTCGGGGACTCGAGCTCCTACGAG.

This clone was recorded at least ten times. The CDR3 loop is CSARQGAAQETQYF. Incomplete CDR3 DNA: TGCAGTGCTAGACAGGGGGCGGCGCAAGAGACC. The chain recombines TRBV20-1 with TRBJ2-5; the match to TRBD1 covers 8 bases. The CDR3 end falls 3 residues outside the read, so it is completed with the germline J gene. The CDR3 runs 14 residues. Germline CDR1 reads DFQATT; CDR2 reads SNEGSKA (reference sequence). J lost 2 bases, V lost 2 bases, and 4 bases had no gene match.

This clone has at least ten counts. The CDR3 end is not reached by the read, which stops 3 residues before it; the germline J gene fills it in. V is TRBV7-9 and J is TRBJ2-6; unclear D gene. This CDR3 is 15 amino acids long. V lost 7 bases and J 0 bases, leaving 10 bases between the germline ends. Germline V gene sequence: CDR1 SEHNR, CDR2 FQNEAQ (reference sequence). Here the CDR3 reads CASNAPGSGANVLTF. The CDR3 bases that were read are TGTGCCAGCAACGCGCCGGGCTCTGGGGCCAACGTC.

A few counts support this clone. The CDR3 bases that were read are TGTGCCAGCAGTCAGCTAGCGGGGGGGCCAGGTGAG. Its protein product is CASSQLAGGPGE. The whole CDR3 reads CASSQLAGGPGEQFF. The rearrangement links TRBV13 to TRBJ2-1; TRBD2 aligns across 12 bases. The sequenced fragment ends 3 residues before the CDR3 boundary, so the rest is inferred from the germline J gene. Germline-derived CDR1 and CDR2 are PRHDT and FYEKMQ (reference sequence). V lost 6 bases, J lost 9 bases, and 9 bases stayed unmatched. The CDR3 runs to 15 residues.

By share, this clone counts as medium-sized. The read halts 3 residues ahead of the CDR3 end, with the missing end drawn from the germline J gene. The genes are TRBV20-1 and TRBJ1-6, with 9 nucleotides matching TRBD1. This CDR3 region has 13 residues. From germline, CDR1 is DFQATT and CDR2 SNEGSKA (reference sequence). Trimming cost V 7 bases and J 9 bases; bases outside gene matches: 7. The sequenced CDR3 bases are TGCAGTGTTCGGGACAGGGAAGGTTCACCC. Its protein is CSVRDREGSP. In full, the CDR3 is CSVRDREGSPLHF.

This clone was counted at least ten times. The read finishes 3 residues shy of the CDR3 end, and the germline J gene is used to complete it. The chain carries TRBV5-1 and TRBJ2-5; TRBD1 agrees at 9 bases. The germline V gene encodes CDR1 SGHRS and CDR2 YFSETQ. The CDR3 is 16 amino acids. With V trimmed by 5 bases and J by 0 bases, 8 bases remained unmatched. This CDR3 is CASRYEWDRDQETQYF. The covered CDR3 bases are TGCGCCAGCAGGTACGAATGGGACAGGGACCAAGAGACC. Together with reference TRBV5-1 and TRBJ2-5, the CDR3 gives the full variable domain: KAGVTQTPRYLIKTRGQQVTLSCSPISGHRSVSWYQQTPGQGLQFLFEYFSETQRNKGNFPGRFSGRQFSNSRSEMNVSTLELGDSALYLCASRYEWDRDQETQYFGPGTRLLVL.

The sequenced CDR3 bases are TGTGCCAGCAGCTTACTAGCGGGACTTTATAATGAC. As protein: CASSLLAGLYND. The whole CDR3 sequence is CASSLLAGLYNDYTF. The chain employs TRBV7-2 and TRBJ1-2, with D possibly TRBD1 on 5 matching bases. The sequenced fragment ends 3 residues before the CDR3 boundary, so the rest is inferred from the germline J gene. This CDR3 has 15 residues. Germline V gene sequence: CDR1 SGHTA, CDR2 FQGNSA.

This clone was observed many times. Read sequence stops 3 residues before the CDR3 end, and the germline J gene provides the missing end. V usage is TRBV18 and J usage is TRBJ1-5; D ambiguous. The germline V and J ends were trimmed by 3 bases and 7 bases, with 7 bases remaining between them. The CDR3 has 12 amino acids. Germline V gene lookup returns CDR1 KGHSH and CDR2 LQKENI. The CDR3 DNA, read in part, is TGTGCCAGCTCACCCCCCCAGCAGCCC. Its protein is CASSPPQQP. The complete CDR3 reads CASSPPQQPQHF.